Shown below are 11 T cell receptor beta chains from a single sample sequenced in a study of shared clonotypes between healthy human individuals. Using immunoSEQ multiplex PCR, the repertoire was profiled, and TCRdb retains in-frame clones only, with some absent. The repertoire holds more than 2 million clones, with 90% to 95% as singletons. Material: naive CD4+ T cells sorted from blood. As for subset: CD45RA+ positively selected. Every receptor here comes from a man aged 18 to 30 in good health.

The chain uses TRBV6-1 and TRBJ1-3; possible D gene TRBD1, 5 bases. Looked up from germline, CDR1 is MNHNS and CDR2 is SASEGT. The CDR3 has 15 amino acids. Deletions cut 8 bases from V and 2 bases from J, with 16 bases between. The CDR3 nucleotides read TGTGCCAGCTCCCTAATGTTACAGGCTGGAAACACCATATATTTT. Its protein product is CASSLMLQAGNTIYF.

The chain combines TRBV27 with TRBJ1-2, with D tentatively TRBD1 (6 bases). Germline assignment: CDR1 MNHEY and CDR2 SMNVEV (reference sequence). The CDR3 sequence is 14 residues long. The V end was cut by 6 bases, the J end by 4 bases, with 15 bases between. Written as DNA, the CDR3 is TGTGCCAGCAGCCCATCAGGACAGATCTATGGCTACACCTTC. Amino acid sequence: CASSPSGQIYGYTF.

CDR3 nucleotide sequence: TGTGCCAGCAGAACCGGACAGCAGCAGTTCTTC. This codes for CASRTGQQQFF. This chain joins TRBV6-5 and TRBJ2-1, with D possibly being TRBD1 (6 bases). V dropped 6 bases and J dropped 11 bases, with 11 bases sitting between them. Germline lookup yields CDR1 MNHEY and CDR2 SVGAGI. CDR3 length: 11 amino acids.

On this clone itself: This sample includes further DNA sequences coding for the same CDR3. This chain uses TRBV7-9 with TRBJ1-4; 7 bases agree with TRBD1. J gave up 4 bases and V 3 bases, and 2 bases lay outside the gene matches. The CDR3 spans 14 residues. Germline CDR1 reads SEHNR; CDR2 reads FQNEAQ (reference sequence). CDR3 coding DNA: TGTGCCAGCAGCTTGGCAGGGGGTAATGAAAAACTGTTTTTT. It codes for CASSLAGGNEKLFF.

The V and J genes are TRBV7-2 and TRBJ2-7; TRBD1 agrees at 9 bases. The V segment lost 3 bases and the J segment 3 bases; nucleotides outside the gene matches: 6. This CDR3 comprises 15 residues. Germline CDR1 is SGHTA and CDR2 is FQGNSA. The CDR3 is CASSFRTGEYYEQYF. DNA of the CDR3: TGTGCCAGCAGCTTCAGGACAGGGGAATACTACGAGCAGTACTTC.

The genes are TRBV5-1 and TRBJ1-1, with D uncertain. The germline V and J ends were trimmed by 4 bases and 1 base, with 8 bases remaining between them. This CDR3 contains 13 residues. Germline loops: CDR1 SGHRS, CDR2 YFSETQ. CDR3 bases: TGCGCCAGCAGCCCCGCCCCGAACACTGAAGCTTTCTTT. Translated, it gives CASSPAPNTEAFF.

The chain links TRBV28 to TRBJ1-5; no clear D gene. This CDR3 is 14 amino acids long. The V end lost 3 bases, the J end lost 6 bases, and 12 bases lay between the germline ends. CDR1 and CDR2 (germline): MDHEN, SYDVKM. CDR3 in DNA: TGTGCCAGCAGTTTGGGTGAACCTGGTCAGCCCCAGCATTTT. Encoded protein: CASSLGEPGQPQHF.

Note on this clone: Its ends do not fully match the called genes, so a read error is possible. CDR3 DNA: TGTGCTAGCAGGGGTAGGAGCAACTATGGCTACACCTTC. This encodes CASRGRSNYGYTF. V usage is TRBV7-7 and J usage is TRBJ1-2; the D gene is possibly TRBD1 (6 bases). This CDR3 comprises 13 residues. Germline assignment: CDR1 SSHAT and CDR2 FNYEAQ (reference sequence). Using reference TRBV7-7 and TRBJ1-2 for the parts outside the CDR3, the full variable domain is GAGVSQSPRYKVTKRGQDVTLRCDPISSHATLYWYQQALGQGPEFLTYFNYEAQPDKSGLPSDRFSAERPEGSISTLTIQRTEQRDSAMYRCASRGRSNYGYTFGSGTRLTVV.

V gene TRBV7-9 combines with J gene TRBJ2-1, with TRBD2 matching 11 bases. The V and J ends lost 5 bases and 7 bases, in that order; junction bases with no gene match: 19. The CDR3 spans 19 residues. From germline, CDR1 is SEHNR and CDR2 FQNEAQ (reference sequence). CDR3 sequence: CASSADIAGGLLLGNEQFF. Here the CDR3 DNA reads TGTGCCAGCAGCGCTGATATAGCGGGAGGGCTCCTTTTGGGAAATGAGCAGTTCTTC.

The CDR3, as DNA: TGTGCCAGCTCGCTCCAGGGGCCTCGAGAGCAGTATTTT. As protein: CASSLQGPREQYF. The chain is built from TRBV7-2 and TRBJ2-3; D perhaps matches TRBD1 (6 bases). This CDR3 has 13 residues. V dropped 8 bases and J dropped 11 bases, with 20 bases sitting between them. The germline gives CDR1 SGHTA, CDR2 FQGNSA. Combining the CDR3 with reference TRBV7-2 and TRBJ2-3 gives the whole variable domain GAGVSQSPSNKVTEKGKDVELRCDPISGHTALYWYRQSLGQGLEFLIYFQGNSAPDKSGLPSDRFSAERTGGSVSTLTIQRTQQEDSAVYLCASSLQGPREQYFGPGTRLTVL.

The chain has TRBV5-4 and TRBJ2-3; 7 bases align to TRBD2. V trimming: 3 bases; J trimming: 3 bases; junction bases outside the gene matches: 13. Per germline, CDR1 SGHNT and CDR2 YYREEE (reference sequence). This CDR3 region has 17 residues. The CDR3, as DNA: TGTGCCAGCAGCTCGGGGCAGCGGGGCCGGACTACAGATACGCAGTATTTT. Protein sequence: CASSSGQRGRTTDTQYF. The complete variable domain, with remaining parts taken from reference TRBV5-4 and TRBJ2-3, reads ETGVTQSPTHLIKTRGQQVTLRCSSQSGHNTVSWYQQALGQGPQFIFQYYREEENGRGNFPPRFSGLQFPNYSSELNVNALELDDSALYLCASSSGQRGRTTDTQYFGPGTRLTVL.